This T cell receptor beta chain was obtained from a study of OX40 agonist ivuxolimab in advanced cancers. Study as a whole: It was ivuxolimab, an agonistic anti-OX40 (CD134) antibody, that patients were treated with. The dose-escalation group included hepatocellular carcinoma, melanoma, renal cell carcinoma and head and neck cancer.

Germline V gene sequence: CDR1 MNHNY, CDR2 SVGAGI (reference sequence). Trimming cost V 6 bases and J 2 bases, with 13 bases left between them. The CDR3 is made up of 14 amino acids. The study, taken as a whole, reports: Certain nonresponders likewise exhibited a low normalized T-cell clonal expansion. Relative to CD4+, CD8+ T cells held more expanded clones on average.

Clones were read by immunoSEQ multiplex PCR, and TCRdb kept only the in-frame ones, dropping some. The sample contains tens of thousands of clones, around four fifths of which appear only once. Of note for this clone: Its specificity is not known.

Material: CD4+ or CD8+ T cells sorted from blood, obtained in a trial of the OX40 agonist ivuxolimab. The clonotype originates from an adult with an advanced solid tumor such as melanoma, head and neck, liver or kidney cancer. This sequence joins TRBV6-6 and TRBJ1-2; a weak D match, TRBD1 (5 bases). The CDR3 DNA follows: TGTGCCAGCAGCCCACCCACAGGAAACTATGGCTACACCTTC. As protein: CASSPPTGNYGYTF.